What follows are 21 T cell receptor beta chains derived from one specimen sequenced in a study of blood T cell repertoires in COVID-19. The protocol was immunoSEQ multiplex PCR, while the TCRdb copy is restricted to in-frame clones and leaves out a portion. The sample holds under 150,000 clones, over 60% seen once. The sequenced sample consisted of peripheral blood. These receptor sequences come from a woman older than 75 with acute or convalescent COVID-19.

The CDR3: CASSSARPFDSGNTIYF. CDR3 nucleotide sequence: TGTGCCAGCAGCTCTGCTAGGCCCTTTGACTCTGGAAACACCATATATTTT. The V call is TRBV7-9, the J call TRBJ1-3; D not resolved. The CDR3 consists of 17 residues. V was cut by 4 bases and J by 0 bases, with 16 bases left in between. Per the germline V gene, CDR1 is SEHNR and CDR2 is FQNEAQ (reference sequence).

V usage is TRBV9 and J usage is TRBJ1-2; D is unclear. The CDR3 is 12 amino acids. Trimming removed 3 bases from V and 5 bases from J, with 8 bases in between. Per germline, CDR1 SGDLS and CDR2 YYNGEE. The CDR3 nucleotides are TGTGCCAGCAGCGCCTCAACTTATGGCTACACCTTC. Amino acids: CASSASTYGYTF.

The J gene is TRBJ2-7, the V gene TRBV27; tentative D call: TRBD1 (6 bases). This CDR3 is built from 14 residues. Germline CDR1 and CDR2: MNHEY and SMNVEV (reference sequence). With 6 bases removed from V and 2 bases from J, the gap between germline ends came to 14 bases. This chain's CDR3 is CASSPDSPPYEQYF. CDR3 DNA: TGTGCCAGCAGCCCGGACAGCCCTCCCTACGAGCAGTACTTC.

CDR3 sequence reads: CAWSAGHGREYGYTF. DNA for the CDR3: TGTGCCTGGAGTGCCGGACACGGACGGGAGTATGGCTACACCTTC. This chain joins TRBV30 and TRBJ1-2; a possible D gene is TRBD1 (5 bases). Trimming cost V 1 base and J 5 bases, with 17 bases left between them. Germline assignment: CDR1 GTSNPN and CDR2 SVGIG (reference sequence). This CDR3 has 15 residues.

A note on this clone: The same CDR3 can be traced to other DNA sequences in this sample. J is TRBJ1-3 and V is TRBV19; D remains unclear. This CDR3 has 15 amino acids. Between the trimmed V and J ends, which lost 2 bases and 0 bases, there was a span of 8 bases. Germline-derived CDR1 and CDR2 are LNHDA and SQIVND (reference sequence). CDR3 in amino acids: CASSISRSSGNTIYF. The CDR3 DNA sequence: TGTGCCAGTAGTATATCGCGGAGCTCTGGAAACACCATATATTTT.

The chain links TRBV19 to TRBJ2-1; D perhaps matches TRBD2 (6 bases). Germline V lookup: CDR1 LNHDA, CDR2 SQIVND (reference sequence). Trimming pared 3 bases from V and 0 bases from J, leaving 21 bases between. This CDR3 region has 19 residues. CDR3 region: CASSMQDSGTGSSYNEQFF. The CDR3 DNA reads TGTGCCAGTAGTATGCAAGATTCCGGGACTGGAAGCTCCTACAATGAGCAGTTCTTC.

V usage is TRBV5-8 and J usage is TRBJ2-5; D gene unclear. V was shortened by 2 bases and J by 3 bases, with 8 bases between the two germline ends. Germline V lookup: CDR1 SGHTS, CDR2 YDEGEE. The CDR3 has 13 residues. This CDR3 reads CASSFLTEETQYF. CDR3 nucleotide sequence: TGTGCCAGCAGCTTCTTAACAGAAGAGACCCAGTACTTC.

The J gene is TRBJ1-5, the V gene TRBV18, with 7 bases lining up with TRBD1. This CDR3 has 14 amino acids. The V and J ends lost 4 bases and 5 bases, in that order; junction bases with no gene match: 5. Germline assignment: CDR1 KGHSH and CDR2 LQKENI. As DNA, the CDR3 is TGTGCCAGCTCACGACAGGGTAAGGATCAGCCCCAGCATTTT. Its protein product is CASSRQGKDQPQHF.

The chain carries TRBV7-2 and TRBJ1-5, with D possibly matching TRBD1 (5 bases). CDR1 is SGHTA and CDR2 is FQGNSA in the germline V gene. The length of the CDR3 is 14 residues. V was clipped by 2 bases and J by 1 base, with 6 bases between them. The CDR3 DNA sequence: TGTGCCAGCAGCTTAAGGGGCAGCAATCAGCCCCAGCATTTT. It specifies CASSLRGSNQPQHF.

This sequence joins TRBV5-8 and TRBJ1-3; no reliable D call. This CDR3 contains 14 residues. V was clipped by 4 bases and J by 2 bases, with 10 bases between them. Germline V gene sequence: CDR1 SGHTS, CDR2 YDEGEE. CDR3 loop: CASSPRSAGNTIYF. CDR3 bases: TGTGCCAGCAGCCCCAGGTCGGCTGGAAACACCATATATTTT.

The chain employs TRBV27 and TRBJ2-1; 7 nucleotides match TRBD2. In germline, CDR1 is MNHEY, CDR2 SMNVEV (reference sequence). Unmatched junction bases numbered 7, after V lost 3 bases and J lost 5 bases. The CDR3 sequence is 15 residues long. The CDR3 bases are TGTGCCAGCAGTTTCAAAGGAGGGACTAACAATGAGCAGTTCTTC. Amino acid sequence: CASSFKGGTNNEQFF.

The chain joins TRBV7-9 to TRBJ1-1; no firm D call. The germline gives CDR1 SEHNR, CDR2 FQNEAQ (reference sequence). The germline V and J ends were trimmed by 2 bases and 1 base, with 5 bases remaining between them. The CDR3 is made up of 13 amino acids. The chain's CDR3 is CASSLMRNTEAFF. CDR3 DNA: TGTGCCAGCAGCTTAATGAGGAACACTGAAGCTTTCTTT.

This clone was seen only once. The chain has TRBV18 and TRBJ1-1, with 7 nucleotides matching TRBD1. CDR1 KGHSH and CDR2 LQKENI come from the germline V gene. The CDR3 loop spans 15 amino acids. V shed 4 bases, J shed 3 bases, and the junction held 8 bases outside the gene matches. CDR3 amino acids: CASSLTTGQDTEAFF. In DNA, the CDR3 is TGTGCCAGCTCACTAACGACAGGGCAGGACACTGAAGCTTTCTTT.

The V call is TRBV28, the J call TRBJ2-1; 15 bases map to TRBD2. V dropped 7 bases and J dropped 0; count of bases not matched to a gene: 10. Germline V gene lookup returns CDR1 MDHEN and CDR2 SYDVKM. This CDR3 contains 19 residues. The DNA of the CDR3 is TGTGCCAGCACCGGGCCGGGACTAGCGGGAGGCCGCTCCTACAATGAGCAGTTCTTC. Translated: CASTGPGLAGGRSYNEQFF.

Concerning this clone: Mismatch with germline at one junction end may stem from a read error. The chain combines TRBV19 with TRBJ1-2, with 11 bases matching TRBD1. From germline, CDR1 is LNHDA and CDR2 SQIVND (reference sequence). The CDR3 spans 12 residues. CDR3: CASSPGQGARYF. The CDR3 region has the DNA TGTGCCAGTAGTCCCGGACAGGGGGCCCGTTACTTC. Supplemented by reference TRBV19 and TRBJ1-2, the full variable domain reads DGGITQSPKYLFRKEGQNVTLSCEQNLNHDAMYWYRQDPGQGLRLIYYSQIVNDFQKGDIAEGYSVSREKKESFPLTVTSAQKNPTAFYLCASSPGQGARYFGSGTRLTVV.

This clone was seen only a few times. Here the CDR3 reads CASSAGTSNTGELFF. CDR3 in DNA: TGTGCCAGCAGCGCCGGGACTAGTAACACCGGGGAGCTGTTTTTT. This sequence joins TRBV5-4 and TRBJ2-2; 8 nucleotides match TRBD2. V lost 4 bases, J lost 2 bases, and 4 bases stayed unmatched. The CDR3 is 15 residues long. The germline gives CDR1 SGHNT, CDR2 YYREEE (reference sequence).

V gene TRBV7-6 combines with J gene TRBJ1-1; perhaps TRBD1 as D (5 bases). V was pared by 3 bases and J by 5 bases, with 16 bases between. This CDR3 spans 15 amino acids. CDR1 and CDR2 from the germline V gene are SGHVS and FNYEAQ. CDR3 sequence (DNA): TGTGCCAGCAGCTTCGGCCAGGGATTGAGGACTGAAGCTTTCTTT. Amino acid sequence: CASSFGQGLRTEAFF.

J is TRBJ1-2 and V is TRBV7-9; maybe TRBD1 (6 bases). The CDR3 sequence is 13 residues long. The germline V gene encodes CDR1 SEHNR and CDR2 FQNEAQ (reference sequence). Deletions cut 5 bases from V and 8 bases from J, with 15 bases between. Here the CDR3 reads CASSPQGQGGYTF. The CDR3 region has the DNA TGTGCCAGCAGCCCTCAGGGCCAGGGGGGCTACACCTTC.

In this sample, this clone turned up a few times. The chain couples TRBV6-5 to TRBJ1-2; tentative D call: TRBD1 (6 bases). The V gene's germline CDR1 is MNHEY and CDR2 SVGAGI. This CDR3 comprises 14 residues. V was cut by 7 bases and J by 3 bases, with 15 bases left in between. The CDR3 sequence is CASTRTVSDYGYTF. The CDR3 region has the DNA TGTGCCAGCACCCGGACAGTCTCCGACTATGGCTACACCTTC.

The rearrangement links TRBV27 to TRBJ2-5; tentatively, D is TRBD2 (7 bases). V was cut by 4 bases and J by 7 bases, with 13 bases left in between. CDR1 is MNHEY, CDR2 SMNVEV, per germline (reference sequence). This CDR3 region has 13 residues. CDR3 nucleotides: TGTGCCAGCAGTTCAGAAGGGGGGGCGACCCAGTACTTC. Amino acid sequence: CASSSEGGATQYF.

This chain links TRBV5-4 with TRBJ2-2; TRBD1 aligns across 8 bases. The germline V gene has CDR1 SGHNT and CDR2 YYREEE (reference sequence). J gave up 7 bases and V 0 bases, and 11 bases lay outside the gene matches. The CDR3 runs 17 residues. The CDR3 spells CASSLAGQGARSGELFF. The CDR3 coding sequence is TGTGCCAGCAGCTTGGCGGGGCAGGGGGCTAGGAGCGGGGAGCTGTTTTTT.